Shown below are 15 T cell receptor beta chains from a single sample sequenced in a study of blood T cell repertoires in COVID-19. Sequenced by immunoSEQ multiplex PCR; TCRdb stores in-frame clones only, minus some. The repertoire includes 200,000 to 250,000 clones, 65% to 90% of them detected once, and about 2.5% sits in the top ten. The sample comprised peripheral blood. These receptors were taken from a woman between 70 and 85 years old with COVID-19, enrolled during active disease.

The chain has TRBV12-3 or TRBV12-4 and TRBJ2-7; 9 bases are a match to TRBD1. CDR3 length equals 12 residues. V shed 2 bases and J 13 bases; nucleotides not matched to a gene: 6. CDR3 loop: CASSLSRDRAYF. CDR3 bases: TGTGCCAGCAGTTTATCGAGGGACAGGGCCTACTTC.

J is TRBJ2-7 and V is TRBV27, with 12 positions matching TRBD2. Trimming cost V 4 bases and J 3 bases; bases outside gene matches: 1. Germline V gene lookup returns CDR1 MNHEY and CDR2 SMNVEV (reference sequence). The CDR3 totals 14 residues. For the CDR3, the DNA is TGTGCCAGCAGTTGGGGACTAGCGGGCTACGAGCAGTACTTC. This gives the protein CASSWGLAGYEQYF.

The rearrangement links TRBV30 to TRBJ2-7, with D unresolved. V was cut by 2 bases and J by 3 bases, with 11 bases left in between. In germline, CDR1 is GTSNPN, CDR2 SVGIG (reference sequence). CDR3 length: 13 residues. The DNA of the CDR3 is TGTGCCTGGAGTCGGGTTTTTATCTACGAGCAGTACTTC. Amino acid sequence: CAWSRVFIYEQYF.

This chain joins TRBV24-1 and TRBJ2-3; the D gene is possibly TRBD2 (5 bases). The germline V gene has CDR1 KGHDR and CDR2 SFDVKD. The CDR3 runs to 13 residues. V was trimmed by 11 bases and J by 2 bases, leaving 13 bases between them. CDR3 bases: TGTGCCATTGGGCCGAGGGCCACAGATACGCAGTATTTT. Its translation is CAIGPRATDTQYF.

This chain joins TRBV3-1 (or the pseudogene TRBV3-2) and TRBJ1-2, with D hard to call. V dropped 1 base and J dropped 8 bases, with 14 bases sitting between them. This CDR3 has 14 residues. Germline CDR1 LGHDT, CDR2 YNNKEL (reference sequence). CDR3 amino acids: CASSQGYLGWGYTF. The CDR3 region has the DNA TGTGCCAGCAGCCAAGGATACTTGGGCTGGGGCTACACCTTC.

This chain uses TRBV6-5 with TRBJ1-5; TRBD1 agrees at 9 bases. Looked up from germline, CDR1 is MNHEY and CDR2 is SVGAGI. With 5 bases clipped from V and 2 bases from J, the junction kept 4 bases outside the gene matches. CDR3 length: 15 residues. The CDR3 reads CASSTGQGGNQPQHF. CDR3 in DNA: TGTGCCAGCAGTACGGGACAGGGTGGCAATCAGCCCCAGCATTTT.

The genes are TRBV15 and TRBJ1-1; TRBD1 might be the D (6 bases). V lost 5 bases, J lost 1 base, and 23 bases lay in between. The CDR3 extends over 18 amino acids. Germline CDR1 reads LNHNV; CDR2 reads YYDKDF (reference sequence). DNA of the CDR3: TGTGCCACCAGCTCTCCCACAGGGCTAATTTGGGGGAACACTGAAGCTTTCTTT. Amino acids: CATSSPTGLIWGNTEAFF.

This rearrangement joins TRBV4-1 to TRBJ1-2; TRBD1 is a possible D gene (5 bases). V lost 0 bases and J 5 bases, leaving 10 bases between the germline ends. CDR3 length: 14 amino acids. Germline CDR1 MGHRA, CDR2 YSYEKL. Here the CDR3 reads CASSQENRIYGYTF. The CDR3 DNA follows: TGCGCCAGCAGCCAAGAGAACAGGATTTATGGCTACACCTTC.

The rearrangement uses TRBV10-3 and TRBJ2-1, with 13 bases identical to TRBD2. The CDR3 covers 17 residues. The germline gives CDR1 ENHRY, CDR2 SYGVKD. J was trimmed by 7 bases and V by 8 bases; bases with no gene match: 14. The DNA for the CDR3 is TGTGCCATCTCCCCCGGACTAGCGGGAGAGTTAGGAAATGAGCAGTTCTTC. This gives the protein CAISPGLAGELGNEQFF.

The chain couples TRBV4-1 to TRBJ2-7; 8 bases line up with TRBD2. The CDR3 totals 16 residues. Trimming took 3 bases from V and 0 from J; bases not matched to a gene: 7. The germline CDR1 and CDR2 sequences are MGHRA and YSYEKL. The chain's CDR3 is CASSQAGAGASYEQYF. DNA for the CDR3: TGCGCCAGCAGCCAGGCGGGAGCGGGAGCCTCCTACGAGCAGTACTTC.

V usage is TRBV11-3 and J usage is TRBJ1-4; tentatively, D is TRBD1 (5 bases). V lost 0 bases and J 8 bases, leaving 13 bases between the germline ends. Germline assignment: CDR1 SGHNT and CDR2 YENEEA. CDR3 size: 15 residues. In DNA, the CDR3 is TGTGCCAGCAGCTTAGAGAGAAGCGCAGGGGAAAAACTGTTTTTT. Encoded protein: CASSLERSAGEKLFF.

J is TRBJ2-7 and V is TRBV6-5, with D perhaps matching TRBD1 (6 bases). This CDR3 has 14 amino acids. V was shortened by 4 bases and J by 2 bases, with 12 bases between the two germline ends. Per germline, CDR1 MNHEY and CDR2 SVGAGI. CDR3 sequence: CASSFPGQTYEQYF. The CDR3 DNA sequence: TGTGCCAGCAGTTTTCCGGGACAAACCTACGAGCAGTACTTC.

The chain recombines TRBV19 with TRBJ1-1; 9 nucleotides align to TRBD1. Germline CDR1 is LNHDA and CDR2 is SQIVND (reference sequence). This CDR3 comprises 16 residues. V lost 1 base and J lost 6; bases outside the gene matches: 9. The CDR3 region is CASSIAGTGKRSEAFF. In nucleotides, the CDR3 is TGTGCCAGTAGTATAGCCGGGACAGGGAAGAGATCTGAAGCTTTCTTT.

The chain has TRBV6-5 and TRBJ2-1; D is unclear. The CDR3 length is 14 residues. Trimming removed 4 bases from V and 8 bases from J, with 15 bases in between. The germline gives CDR1 MNHEY, CDR2 SVGAGI. Here the CDR3 DNA reads TGTGCCAGCAGTTCCAGACTTCATCTAGATGAGCAGTTCTTC. Translation: CASSSRLHLDEQFF.

V is TRBV7-2 and J is TRBJ2-7; 9 nucleotides align to TRBD1. V lost 5 bases and J lost 6; bases outside the gene matches: 8. Germline CDR1 and CDR2: SGHTA and FQGNSA. CDR3 length: 14 amino acids. This chain's CDR3 is CASSLLGQGREQYF. The CDR3 nucleotides are TGTGCCAGCAGCCTCTTGGGACAGGGACGCGAGCAGTACTTC.